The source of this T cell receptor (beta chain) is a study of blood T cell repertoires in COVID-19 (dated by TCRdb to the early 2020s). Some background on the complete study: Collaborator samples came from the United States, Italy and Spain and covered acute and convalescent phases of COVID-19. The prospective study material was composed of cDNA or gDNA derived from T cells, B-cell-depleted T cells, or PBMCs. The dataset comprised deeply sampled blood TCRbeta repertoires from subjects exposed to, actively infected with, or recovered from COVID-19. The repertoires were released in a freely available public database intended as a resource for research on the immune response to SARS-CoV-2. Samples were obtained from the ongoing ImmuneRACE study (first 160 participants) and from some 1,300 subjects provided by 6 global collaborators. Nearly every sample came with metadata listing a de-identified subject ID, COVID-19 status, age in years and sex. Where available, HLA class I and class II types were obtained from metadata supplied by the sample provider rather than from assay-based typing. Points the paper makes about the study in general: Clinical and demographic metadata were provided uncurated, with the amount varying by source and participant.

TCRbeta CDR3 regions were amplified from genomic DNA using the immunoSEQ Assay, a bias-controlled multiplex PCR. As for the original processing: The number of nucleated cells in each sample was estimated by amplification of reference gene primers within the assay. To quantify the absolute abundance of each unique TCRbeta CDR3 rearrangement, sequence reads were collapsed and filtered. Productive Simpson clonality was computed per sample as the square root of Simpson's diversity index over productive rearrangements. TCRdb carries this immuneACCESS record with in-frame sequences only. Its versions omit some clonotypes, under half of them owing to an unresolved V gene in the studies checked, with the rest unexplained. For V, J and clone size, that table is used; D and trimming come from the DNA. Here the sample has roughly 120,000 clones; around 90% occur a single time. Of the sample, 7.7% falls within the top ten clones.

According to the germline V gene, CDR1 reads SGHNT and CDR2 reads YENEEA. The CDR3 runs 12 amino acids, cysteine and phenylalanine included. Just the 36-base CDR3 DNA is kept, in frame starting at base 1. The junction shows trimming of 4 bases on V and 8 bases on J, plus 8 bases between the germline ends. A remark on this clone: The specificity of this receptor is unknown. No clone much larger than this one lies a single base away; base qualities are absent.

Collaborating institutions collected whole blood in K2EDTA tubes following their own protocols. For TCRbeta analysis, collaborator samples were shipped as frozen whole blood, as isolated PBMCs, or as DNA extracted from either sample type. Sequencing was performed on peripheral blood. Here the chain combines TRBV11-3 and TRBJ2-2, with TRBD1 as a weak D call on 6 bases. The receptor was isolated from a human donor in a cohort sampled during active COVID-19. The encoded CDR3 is CASSYGTGELFF. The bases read TGTGCCAGCAGCTATGGGACAGGGGAGCTGTTTTTT.